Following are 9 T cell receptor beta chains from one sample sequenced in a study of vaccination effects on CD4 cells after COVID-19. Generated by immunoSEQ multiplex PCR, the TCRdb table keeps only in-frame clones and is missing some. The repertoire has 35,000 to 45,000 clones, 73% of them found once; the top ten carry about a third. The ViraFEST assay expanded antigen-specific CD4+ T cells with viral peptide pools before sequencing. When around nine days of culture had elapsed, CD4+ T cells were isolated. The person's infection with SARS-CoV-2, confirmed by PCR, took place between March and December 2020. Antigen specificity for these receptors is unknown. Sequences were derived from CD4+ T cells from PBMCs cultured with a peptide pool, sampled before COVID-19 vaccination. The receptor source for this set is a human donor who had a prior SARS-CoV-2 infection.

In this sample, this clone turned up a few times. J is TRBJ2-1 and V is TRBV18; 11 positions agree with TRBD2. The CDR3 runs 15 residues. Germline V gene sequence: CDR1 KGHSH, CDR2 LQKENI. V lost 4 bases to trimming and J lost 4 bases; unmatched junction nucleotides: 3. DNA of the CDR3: TGTGCCAGCTCACAGGGACTAGCGGATTACAATGAGCAGTTCTTC. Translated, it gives CASSQGLADYNEQFF.

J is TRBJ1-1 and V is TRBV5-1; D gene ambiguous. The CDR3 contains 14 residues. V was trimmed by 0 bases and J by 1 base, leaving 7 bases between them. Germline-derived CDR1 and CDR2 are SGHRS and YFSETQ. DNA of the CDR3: TGCGCCAGCAGCTTGGAACCTCAGAACACTGAAGCTTTCTTT. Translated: CASSLEPQNTEAFF. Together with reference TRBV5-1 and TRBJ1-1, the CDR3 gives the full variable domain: KAGVTQTPRYLIKTRGQQVTLSCSPISGHRSVSWYQQTPGQGLQFLFEYFSETQRNKGNFPGRFSGRQFSNSRSEMNVSTLELGDSALYLCASSLEPQNTEAFFGQGTRLTVV.

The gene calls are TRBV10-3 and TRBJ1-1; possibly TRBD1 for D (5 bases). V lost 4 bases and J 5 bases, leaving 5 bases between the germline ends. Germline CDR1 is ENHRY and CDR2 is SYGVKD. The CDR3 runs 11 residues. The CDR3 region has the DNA TGTGCCATCAGTGGGGGGACTGAAGCTTTCTTT. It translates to CAISGGTEAFF.

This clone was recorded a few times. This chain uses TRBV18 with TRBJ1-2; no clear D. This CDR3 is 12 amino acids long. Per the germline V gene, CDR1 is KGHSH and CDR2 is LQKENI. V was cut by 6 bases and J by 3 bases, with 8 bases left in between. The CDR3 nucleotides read TGTGCCAGCTCGGGAGTAGACTATGGCTACACCTTC. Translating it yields CASSGVDYGYTF.

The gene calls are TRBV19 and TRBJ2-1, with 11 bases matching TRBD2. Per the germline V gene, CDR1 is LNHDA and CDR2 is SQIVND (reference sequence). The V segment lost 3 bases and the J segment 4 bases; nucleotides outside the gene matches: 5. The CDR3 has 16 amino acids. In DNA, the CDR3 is TGTGCCAGTAGTATTAGCGGGAGGGCCAGGTACAATGAGCAGTTCTTC. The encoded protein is CASSISGRARYNEQFF.

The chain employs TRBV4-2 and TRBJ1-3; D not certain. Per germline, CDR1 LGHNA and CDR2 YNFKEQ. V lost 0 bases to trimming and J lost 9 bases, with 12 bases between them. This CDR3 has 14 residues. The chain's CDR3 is CASSQEAGDSTIYF. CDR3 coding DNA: TGTGCCAGCAGCCAAGAGGCAGGAGATAGCACCATATATTTT.

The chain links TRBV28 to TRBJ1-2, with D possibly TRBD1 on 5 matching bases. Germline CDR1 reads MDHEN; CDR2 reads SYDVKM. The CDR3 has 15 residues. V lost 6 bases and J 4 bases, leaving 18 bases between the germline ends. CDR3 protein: CASSVSLGAFYGYTF. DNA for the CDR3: TGTGCCAGCAGCGTCTCCCTAGGGGCCTTCTATGGCTACACCTTC.

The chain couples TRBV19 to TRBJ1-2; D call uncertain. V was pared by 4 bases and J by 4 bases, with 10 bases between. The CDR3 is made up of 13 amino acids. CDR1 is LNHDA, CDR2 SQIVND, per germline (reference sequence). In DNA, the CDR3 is TGTGCCAGTAGTACGAAGCGGGCCTATGGCTACACCTTC. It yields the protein CASSTKRAYGYTF.

The CDR3 protein is CASTPPGQGRAQYF. The CDR3 DNA reads as TGTGCCAGCACCCCACCTGGACAGGGTCGGGCCCAGTACTTC. The rearrangement links TRBV6-5 to TRBJ2-5, with TRBD1 matching 8 bases. Germline V CDR1 and CDR2: MNHEY, SVGAGI. V shed 7 bases and J 9 bases; nucleotides not matched to a gene: 13. CDR3 length equals 14 residues.